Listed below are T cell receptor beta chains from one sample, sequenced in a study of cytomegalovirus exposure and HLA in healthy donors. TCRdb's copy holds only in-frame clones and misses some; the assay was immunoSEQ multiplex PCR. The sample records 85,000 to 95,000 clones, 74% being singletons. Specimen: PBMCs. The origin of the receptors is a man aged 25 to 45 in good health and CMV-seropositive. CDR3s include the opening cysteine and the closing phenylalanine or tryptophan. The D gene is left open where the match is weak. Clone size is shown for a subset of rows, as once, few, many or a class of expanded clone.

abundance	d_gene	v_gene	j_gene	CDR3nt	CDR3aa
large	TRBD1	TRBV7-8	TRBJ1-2	TGTGCCAGCAGCTTATACAGGGGGCGTGGCTACACCTTC	CASSLYRGRGYTF
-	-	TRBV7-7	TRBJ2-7	TGTGCCAGCAGCCCTGGAGTCCCCAACGAGCAGTACTTC	CASSPGVPNEQYF
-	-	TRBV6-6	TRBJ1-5	TGTGCCAGCAGTAAACAGGGTGAAGTGGCCCAGCATTTT	CASSKQGEVAQHF
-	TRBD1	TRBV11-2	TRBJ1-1	TGTGCCAGCAGCTTCTATGACAGGGGAACTGAAGCTTTCTTT	CASSFYDRGTEAFF
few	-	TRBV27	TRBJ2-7	TGTGCCAGCAGTTTATCTCGGAGTACGGTCTACGAGCAGTACTTC	CASSLSRSTVYEQYF
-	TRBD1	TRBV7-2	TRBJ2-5	TGTGCCAGCAGATGGACAGGGGGGGAGACCCAGTACTTC	CASRWTGGETQYF
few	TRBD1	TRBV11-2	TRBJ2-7	TGTGCCAGCAGCCCCACCGGGACAGTCTCCTACGAGCAGTACTTC	CASSPTGTVSYEQYF
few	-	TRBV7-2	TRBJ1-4	TGTGCCAGCAGCTGGGGGGAGAGGGAAAAACTGTTTTTT	CASSWGEREKLFF
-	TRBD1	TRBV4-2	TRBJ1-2	TGTGCCAGCAGCCCTCATGACAGGGCCAACTATGGCTACACCTTC	CASSPHDRANYGYTF
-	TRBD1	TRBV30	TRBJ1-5	TGTGCCTGGAGTGGACAGGGGAATCAGCCCCGGCATTTT	CAWSGQGNQPRHF
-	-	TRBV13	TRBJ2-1	TGTGCCAGCAGCTTAGGACAGGGCTACAATGAGCAGTTCTTC	CASSLGQGYNEQFF
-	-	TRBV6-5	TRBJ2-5	TGTGCCAGCAGTTACGAGAGCGGGGAGACCCAGTACTTC	CASSYESGETQYF
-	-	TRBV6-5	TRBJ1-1	TGTGCCACCCGACGGGGGGCGACCACTGAAGCTTTCTTT	CATRRGATTEAFF
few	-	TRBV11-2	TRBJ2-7	TGTGCCAGCAGCTTCATCCGGGACTGGCGGCCCCTTGAGCAGTACTTC	CASSFIRDWRPLEQYF